The rows below give T cell receptor beta chains drawn from one sample of a study of PD-L1 blockade in urothelial cancer. Data came from immunoSEQ multiplex PCR; TCRdb stores just in-frame clones and leaves some out. The sample has tens of thousands of clones, about nine tenths seen once. Specimen: PBMCs, collected around atezolizumab (anti-PD-L1) treatment. Receptors originate from a man between 60 and 75 years old with urothelial cancer. CDR3s include the opening cysteine and the closing phenylalanine or tryptophan. D genes are given only for firm matches. Clone size is stated in some rows and not others, as once, few, many or a class when expanded.

j_call	v_call	d_call	clone_size	cdr3_aa	cdr3_nt
TRBJ1-2	TRBV25-1	TRBD1	.	CASSAGQTYGYTF	TGTGCCAGCAGTGCGGGACAGACCTATGGCTACACCTTC
TRBJ2-1	TRBV5-3	.	.	CARSLDRERRSYNEQFF	TGTGCCAGAAGCTTGGACAGGGAACGCCGCTCCTACAATGAGCAGTTCTTC
TRBJ2-6	TRBV6-6	.	.	CASREWSGANVLTF	TGTGCCAGCAGGGAGTGGTCTGGGGCCAACGTCCTGACTTTC
TRBJ1-2	TRBV6-5	.	.	CASRPPGADGYTF	TGTGCCAGCAGACCACCGGGAGCCGATGGCTACACCTTC
TRBJ2-1	TRBV7-2	.	.	CASSRGSSYNEQFF	TGTGCCAGCAGCCGCGGCAGCTCCTACAATGAGCAGTTCTTC
TRBJ1-5	TRBV9	.	.	CASSVEQGENQPQHF	TGTGCCAGCAGCGTAGAACAGGGAGAGAATCAGCCCCAGCATTTT
TRBJ2-7	TRBV28	TRBD2	.	CASSLSGRGEAYEQYF	TGTGCCAGCAGTTTATCTGGGCGGGGGGAGGCCTACGAGCAGTACTTC
TRBJ1-1	TRBV2	.	.	CASLNPRTPPEAFF	TGTGCCAGCCTGAATCCGCGGACTCCCCCTGAAGCTTTCTTT
TRBJ1-1	TRBV5-1	.	.	CASTMGSGTEAFF	TGCGCCAGCACCATGGGGTCGGGAACTGAAGCTTTCTTT
TRBJ1-1	TRBV11-1	TRBD1	.	CASSRTGSEAFF	TGTGCCAGCAGCCGGACAGGGTCTGAAGCTTTCTTT
TRBJ2-7	TRBV6-1	.	.	CASTLSGDGSYEQYF	TGTGCCAGCACCTTATCAGGGGATGGGTCCTACGAGCAGTACTTC
TRBJ2-5	TRBV27	TRBD1	.	CASSSGGRRETQYF	TGTGCCAGCAGTTCAGGGGGACGACGGGAGACCCAGTACTTC
TRBJ2-2	TRBV11-3	.	few	CASSLTRLNTGELFF	TGTGCCAGCAGCTTAACTCGACTTAACACCGGGGAGCTGTTTTTT
TRBJ1-2	TRBV19	.	.	CASSIPGHDGYTF	TGTGCCAGTAGTATACCGGGACATGATGGCTACACCTTC
TRBJ1-1	TRBV7-9	.	.	CASSLTGGQNTEAFF	TGTGCCAGCAGCCTCACGGGGGGACAGAACACTGAAGCTTTCTTT
TRBJ1-6	TRBV2	.	.	CASSEALTGPWSPLHF	TGTGCCAGCAGTGAAGCGCTTACAGGGCCATGGTCACCCCTCCACTTT
TRBJ1-1	TRBV11-2	.	few	CASSLHLGPGEEAFF	TGTGCCAGCAGCCTCCATTTGGGCCCGGGAGAGGAAGCTTTCTTT
TRBJ1-2	TRBV9	TRBD1	.	CASSGGQTILYGYTF	TGTGCCAGCAGCGGGGGACAGACCATTTTATATGGCTACACCTTC
TRBJ1-1	TRBV6-5	TRBD1	.	CASSYEGAVNTEAFF	TGTGCCAGCAGTTACGAGGGGGCGGTGAACACTGAAGCTTTCTTT
TRBJ2-2	TRBV4-1	.	.	CASSQVQAGTGELFF	TGCGCCAGCAGCCAAGTTCAGGCGGGCACCGGGGAGCTGTTTTTT
TRBJ2-7	TRBV28	TRBD2	.	CASTHRLAGTYEQYF	TGTGCCAGCACCCACAGACTAGCGGGGACCTACGAGCAGTACTTC
TRBJ2-7	TRBV2	.	.	CASRPTESYEQYF	TGTGCCAGCAGGCCGACAGAGAGTTACGAGCAGTACTTC
TRBJ2-5	TRBV27	.	.	CASSFRRQQETQYF	TGTGCCAGCAGTTTCCGCCGACAGCAAGAGACCCAGTACTTC
TRBJ2-7	TRBV11-3	TRBD1	.	CASSPGTGFYEQYF	TGTGCCAGCAGCCCCGGGACAGGGTTCTACGAGCAGTACTTC